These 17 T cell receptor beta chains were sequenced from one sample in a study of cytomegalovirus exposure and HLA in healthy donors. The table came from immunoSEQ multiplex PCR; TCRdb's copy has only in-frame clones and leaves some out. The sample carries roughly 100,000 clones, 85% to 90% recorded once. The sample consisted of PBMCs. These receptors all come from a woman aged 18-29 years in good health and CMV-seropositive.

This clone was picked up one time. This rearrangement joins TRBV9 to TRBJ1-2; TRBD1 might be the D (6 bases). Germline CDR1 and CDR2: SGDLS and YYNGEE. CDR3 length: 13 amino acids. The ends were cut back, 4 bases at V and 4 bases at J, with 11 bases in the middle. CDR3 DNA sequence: TGTGCCAGCAGCTCCGGACAGAGCTATGGCTACACCTTC. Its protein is CASSSGQSYGYTF.

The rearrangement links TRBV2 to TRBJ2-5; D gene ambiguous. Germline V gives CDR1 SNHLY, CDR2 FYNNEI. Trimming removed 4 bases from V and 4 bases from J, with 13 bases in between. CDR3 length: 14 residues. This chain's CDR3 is CASSVPSSSETQYF. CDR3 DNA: TGTGCCAGCAGTGTTCCGTCGAGCTCAGAGACCCAGTACTTC.

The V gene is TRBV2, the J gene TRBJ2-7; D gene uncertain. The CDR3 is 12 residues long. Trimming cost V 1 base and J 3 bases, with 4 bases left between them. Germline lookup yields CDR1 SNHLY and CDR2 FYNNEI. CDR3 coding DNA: TGTGCCAGCAGTGAAGGAGGCTACGAGCAGTACTTC. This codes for CASSEGGYEQYF.

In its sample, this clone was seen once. CDR3 region: CASGFLQGLINNEQFF. For the CDR3, the DNA is TGTGCTAGTGGTTTCCTCCAGGGCCTCATTAACAATGAGCAGTTCTTC. The chain employs TRBV12-5 and TRBJ2-1, with D possibly being TRBD1 (5 bases). This CDR3 has 16 residues. Germline V gives CDR1 LGHNT, CDR2 FRNRAP. V lost 3 bases, J lost 5 bases, and 17 bases lay in between.

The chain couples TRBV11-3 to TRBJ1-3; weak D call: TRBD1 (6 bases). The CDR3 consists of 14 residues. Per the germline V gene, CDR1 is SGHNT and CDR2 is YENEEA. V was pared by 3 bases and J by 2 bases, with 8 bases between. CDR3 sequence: CASSFPGAGNTIYF. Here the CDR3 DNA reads TGTGCCAGCAGCTTCCCAGGGGCTGGAAACACCATATATTTT.

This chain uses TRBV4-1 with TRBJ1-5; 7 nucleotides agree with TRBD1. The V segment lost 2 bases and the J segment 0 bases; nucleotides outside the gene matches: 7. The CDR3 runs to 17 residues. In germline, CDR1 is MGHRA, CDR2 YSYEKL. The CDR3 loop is CASSQRDSFNSNQPQHF. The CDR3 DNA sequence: TGCGCCAGCAGCCAACGGGACAGCTTCAATAGCAATCAGCCCCAGCATTTT.

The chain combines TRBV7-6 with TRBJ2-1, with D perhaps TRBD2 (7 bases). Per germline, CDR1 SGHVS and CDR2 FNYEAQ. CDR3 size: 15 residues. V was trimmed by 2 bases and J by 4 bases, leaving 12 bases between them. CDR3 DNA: TGTGCCAGCAGCTTATGGGGGGGCGGTTACAATGAGCAGTTCTTC. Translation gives CASSLWGGGYNEQFF. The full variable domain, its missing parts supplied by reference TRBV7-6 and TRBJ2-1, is GAGVSQSPRYKVTKRGQDVALRCDPISGHVSLYWYRQALGQGPEFLTYFNYEAQQDKSGLPNDRFSAERPEGSISTLTIQRTEQRDSAMYRCASSLWGGGYNEQFFGPGTRLTVL.

CDR3 coding DNA: TGTGCCAGCAGTTACTCGAGAGGGGGGGAGCTGTTTTTT. Residues: CASSYSRGGELFF. V and J are TRBV6-5 and TRBJ2-2; possible D gene TRBD2, 5 bases. Trimming pared 0 bases from V and 8 bases from J, leaving 7 bases between. The CDR3 sequence is 13 residues long. Germline values: CDR1 MNHEY, CDR2 SVGAGI.

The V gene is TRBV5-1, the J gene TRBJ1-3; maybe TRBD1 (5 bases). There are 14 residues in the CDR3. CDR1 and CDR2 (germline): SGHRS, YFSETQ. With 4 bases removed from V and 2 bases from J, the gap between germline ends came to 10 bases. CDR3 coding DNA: TGCGCCAGCAGCGAGGACATGGCTGGAAACACCATATATTTT. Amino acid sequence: CASSEDMAGNTIYF. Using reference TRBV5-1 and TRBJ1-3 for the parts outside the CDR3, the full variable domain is KAGVTQTPRYLIKTRGQQVTLSCSPISGHRSVSWYQQTPGQGLQFLFEYFSETQRNKGNFPGRFSGRQFSNSRSEMNVSTLELGDSALYLCASSEDMAGNTIYFGEGSWLTVV.

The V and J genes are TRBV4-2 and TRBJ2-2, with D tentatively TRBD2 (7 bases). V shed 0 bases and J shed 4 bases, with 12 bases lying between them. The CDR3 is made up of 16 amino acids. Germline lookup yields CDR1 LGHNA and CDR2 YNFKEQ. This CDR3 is CASSQEGGGVTGELFF. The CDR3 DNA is TGTGCCAGCAGCCAAGAAGGGGGAGGGGTCACCGGGGAGCTGTTTTTT.

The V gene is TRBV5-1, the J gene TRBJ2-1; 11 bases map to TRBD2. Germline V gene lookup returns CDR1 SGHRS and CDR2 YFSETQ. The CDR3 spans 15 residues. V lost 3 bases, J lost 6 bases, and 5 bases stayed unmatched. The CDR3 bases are TGCGCCAGCAGCTCTAGCGGGGGGTTACTCAATGAGCAGTTCTTC. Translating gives CASSSSGGLLNEQFF.

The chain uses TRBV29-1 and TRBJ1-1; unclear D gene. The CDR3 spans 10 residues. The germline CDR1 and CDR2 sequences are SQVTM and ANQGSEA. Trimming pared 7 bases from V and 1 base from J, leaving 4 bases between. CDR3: CSAGNTEAFF. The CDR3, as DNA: TGCAGCGCGGGGAACACTGAAGCTTTCTTT.

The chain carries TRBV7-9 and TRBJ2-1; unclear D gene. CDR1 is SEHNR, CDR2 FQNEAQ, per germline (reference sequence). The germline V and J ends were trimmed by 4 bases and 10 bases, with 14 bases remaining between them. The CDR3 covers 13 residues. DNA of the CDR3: TGTGCCAGCAGCTCGTCGCAGGAAAGGGAGCAGTTCTTC. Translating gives CASSSSQEREQFF.

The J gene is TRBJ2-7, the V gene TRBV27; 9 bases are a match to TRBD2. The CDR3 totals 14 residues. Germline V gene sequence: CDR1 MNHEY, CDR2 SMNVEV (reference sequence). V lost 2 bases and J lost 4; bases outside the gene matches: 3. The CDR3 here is CASSLGLAGYEQYF. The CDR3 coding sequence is TGTGCCAGCAGTTTAGGGCTAGCGGGGTACGAGCAGTACTTC.

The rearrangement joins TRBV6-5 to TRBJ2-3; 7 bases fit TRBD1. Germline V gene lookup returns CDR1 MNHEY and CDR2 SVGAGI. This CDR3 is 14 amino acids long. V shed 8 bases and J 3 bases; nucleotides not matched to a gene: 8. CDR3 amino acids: CASAPRGLTDTQYF. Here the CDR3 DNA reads TGTGCCAGCGCGCCAAGGGGGCTGACAGATACGCAGTATTTT.

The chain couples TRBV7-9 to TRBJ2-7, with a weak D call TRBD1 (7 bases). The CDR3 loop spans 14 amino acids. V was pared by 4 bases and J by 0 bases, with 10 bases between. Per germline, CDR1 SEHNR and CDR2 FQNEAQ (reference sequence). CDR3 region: CASSWRDSSYEQYF. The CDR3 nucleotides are TGTGCCAGCAGCTGGAGGGACAGCTCCTACGAGCAGTACTTC. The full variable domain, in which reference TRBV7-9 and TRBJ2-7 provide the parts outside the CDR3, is DTGVSQNPRHKITKRGQNVTFRCDPISEHNRLYWYRQTLGQGPEFLTYFQNEAQLEKSRLLSDRFSAERPKGSFSTLEIQRTEQGDSAMYLCASSWRDSSYEQYFGPGTRLTVT.

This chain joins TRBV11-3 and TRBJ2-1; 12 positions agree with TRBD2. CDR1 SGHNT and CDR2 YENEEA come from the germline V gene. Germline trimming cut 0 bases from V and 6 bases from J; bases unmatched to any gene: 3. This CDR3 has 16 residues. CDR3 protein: CASSLELAGGGNEQFF. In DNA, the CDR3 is TGTGCCAGCAGCTTAGAACTAGCGGGAGGAGGCAATGAGCAGTTCTTC.